A selection of T cell receptor beta chains follows, all from one sample in a study of T cell changes during pregnancy in multiple sclerosis. Sequenced by immunoSEQ multiplex PCR; TCRdb stores in-frame clones only, minus some. Of approximately 40,000 clones in the sample, around nine tenths were seen once. Sequencing used CD4+ T cells from peripheral blood mononuclear cells, obtained before pregnancy. The receptors stem from a female donor with multiple sclerosis, enrolled in a pregnancy study. Each CDR3 is given with its conserved first and last residue. A D gene is named only where the DNA matches it firmly.

D,J,V,length,CDR3,DNA
TRBD2,TRBJ2-1,TRBV9,15,CASRPIAGGPHEQFF,TGTGCCAGCAGGCCGATAGCGGGGGGGCCGCATGAGCAGTTCTTC
TRBD2,TRBJ2-1,TRBV7-2,15,CASSFVVNGGNEQFF,TGTGCCAGCAGCTTTGTGGTTAACGGGGGGAATGAGCAGTTCTTC
TRBD2,TRBJ2-5,TRBV5-1,15,CASRAAGGPKETQYF,TGCGCCAGCAGGGCGGCGGGGGGGCCCAAAGAGACCCAGTACTTC
TRBD2,TRBJ2-1,TRBV2,15,CASRPGLARFGEQFF,TGTGCCAGCAGACCGGGACTAGCGAGATTTGGTGAGCAGTTCTTC
TRBD1,TRBJ1-2,TRBV5-1,13,CASSWWAGGGYTF,TGCGCCAGCAGCTGGTGGGCAGGGGGAGGCTACACCTTC
-,TRBJ2-3,TRBV2,13,CARGWGGADTQYF,TGTGCCAGAGGATGGGGGGGGGCCGATACGCAGTATTTT
TRBD1,TRBJ2-7,TRBV9,15,CASSPDRAFRYEQYF,TGTGCCAGCAGCCCGGACAGGGCCTTTAGGTACGAGCAGTACTTC
TRBD2,TRBJ2-1,TRBV7-9,15,CASSPRGGGSNEQFF,TGTGCCAGCAGCCCCAGGGGCGGGGGGTCCAATGAGCAGTTCTTC
TRBD1,TRBJ2-3,TRBV7-9,15,CASSFTGGEFDTQYF,TGTGCCAGCAGCTTTACAGGGGGCGAGTTTGATACGCAGTATTTT
-,TRBJ2-2,TRBV6-5,14,CASRLTVSTGELFF,TGTGCCAGCAGACTCACGGTTTCTACCGGGGAGCTGTTTTTT